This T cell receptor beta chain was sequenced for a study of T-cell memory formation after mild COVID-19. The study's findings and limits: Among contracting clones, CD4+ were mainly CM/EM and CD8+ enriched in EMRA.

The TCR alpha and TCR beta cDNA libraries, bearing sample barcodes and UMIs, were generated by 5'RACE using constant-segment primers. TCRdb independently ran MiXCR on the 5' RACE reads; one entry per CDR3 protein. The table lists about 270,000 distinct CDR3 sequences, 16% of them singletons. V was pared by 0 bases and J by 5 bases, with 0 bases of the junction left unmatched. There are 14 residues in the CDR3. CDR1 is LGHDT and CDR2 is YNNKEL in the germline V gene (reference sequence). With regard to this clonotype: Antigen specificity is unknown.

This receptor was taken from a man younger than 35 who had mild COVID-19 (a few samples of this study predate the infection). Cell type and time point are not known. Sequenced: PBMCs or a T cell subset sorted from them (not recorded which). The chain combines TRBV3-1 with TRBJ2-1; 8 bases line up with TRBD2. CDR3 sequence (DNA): TGTGCCAGCAGCCAAGAGACTAGCGACAATGAGCAGTTCTTC. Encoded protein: CASSQETSDNEQFF.